This TCR beta chain comes out of a study of T-cell reconstitution after alpha-beta-depleted transplantation in children. Study-wide findings and caveats: Newly made T cells mostly supplied T-cell counts and diversity one year after transplant. The study traced high day-60 TCRbeta diversity in some patients to surviving recipient T cells and thymic progenitors.

This clonotype was observed at least ten times. Its antigen is not identified. Unique molecular identifiers were incorporated when the TCRbeta library was constructed. MiXCR, applied by TCRdb to the PCR reads, yields one record per CDR3 protein. The table shows tens of thousands of distinct CDR3 sequences, with 5.5% to 7.5% occurring only once. The germline V and J ends were trimmed by 6 bases and 4 bases, with 15 bases remaining between them. The CDR3 is 14 amino acids. Germline CDR1 MDHEN, CDR2 SYDVKM. This sample comprised PBMCs, mostly from graft donor cells, obtained 60 days after TCRalphabeta/CD19-depleted stem cell transplant. The clonotype originates from a female patient aged 2 to 10 who had a stem cell transplant for aplastic anemia, so the T cells may come from the graft donor. V and J are TRBV28 and TRBJ2-5, with a tentative D call TRBD1 (7 bases). CDR3 coding DNA: TGTGCCAGCAGGGGCGGAGGGGGCGGAGAGACCCAGTACTTC. Translating it yields CASRGGGGGETQYF.